Below are 10 T cell receptor beta chains sequenced from a single sample in a study of human T cells and chemical hapten exposure. Each CDR3 protein gets one entry after TCRdb re-called the RACE reads with MiXCR. Altogether about 89,000 distinct CDR3 sequences are present, 10% to 11% being singletons, with the ten largest covering 3.1%. Specified time point: pre-sensitization, week 0. Treatment noted: therapeutic diphenylcyclopropenone sensitization with weekly scalp DPC. Sequences were derived from whole blood, sampled in connection with sensitization to the hapten diphenylcyclopropenone (DPC). These receptors came from a woman aged 55-69 years with alopecia areata. Some clones in this sample may be carry-over from other donors' samples.

The chain employs TRBV5-1 and TRBJ2-7; D could derive from TRBD1 or TRBD2 (5 bases each). CDR3 length: 15 residues. Germline V lookup: CDR1 SGHRS, CDR2 YFSETQ. Trimming took 4 bases from V and 5 from J, leaving 19 bases between them. The CDR3 here is CASSPVGEVQDEQYF. CDR3 coding DNA: TGCGCCAGCAGCCCAGTGGGGGAAGTGCAGGACGAGCAGTACTTC.

The chain links TRBV5-1 to TRBJ2-6; 7 bases map to TRBD1. The germline CDR1 and CDR2 sequences are SGHRS and YFSETQ. The V segment lost 4 bases and the J segment 0 bases; nucleotides outside the gene matches: 4. This CDR3 region has 16 residues. The CDR3 DNA reads as TGCGCCAGCAGCCAAGACAGGGACTCTGGGGCCAACGTCCTGACTTTC. Its protein product is CASSQDRDSGANVLTF. The full variable domain, its missing parts supplied by reference TRBV5-1 and TRBJ2-6, is KAGVTQTPRYLIKTRGQQVTLSCSPISGHRSVSWYQQTPGQGLQFLFEYFSETQRNKGNFPGRFSGRQFSNSRSEMNVSTLELGDSALYLCASSQDRDSGANVLTFGAGSRLTVL.

This clonotype was observed at least ten times. The chain recombines TRBV29-1 with TRBJ1-2, with TRBD1 as a possible D gene (5 bases). The germline gives CDR1 SQVTM, CDR2 ANQGSEA. There are 14 residues in the CDR3. Trimming cost V 5 bases and J 7 bases, with 20 bases left between them. The CDR3 DNA sequence: TGCAGCGTTCGCCCGGACACCGTACCAAGTGGCTACACCTTC. Protein sequence: CSVRPDTVPSGYTF.

This clonotype showed up just a few times. The CDR3 DNA reads as TGTGCCAGCAGTGAAGAGGGGGCGGCCAACTATGGCTACACCTTC. It yields the protein CASSEEGAANYGYTF. The V call is TRBV6-1, the J call TRBJ1-2; 7 positions agree with TRBD1. This CDR3 has 15 amino acids. The J segment lost 2 bases and the V segment lost 1 base, leaving 4 bases of the junction unmatched. Germline CDR1 and CDR2: MNHNS and SASEGT.

In this sample, this clonotype turned up many times. The J gene is TRBJ1-6, the V gene TRBV7-9; D gene unclear. V shed 1 base and J shed 9 bases, with 13 bases lying between them. The CDR3 spans 15 residues. Germline lookup yields CDR1 SEHNR and CDR2 FQNEAQ (reference sequence). The CDR3 loop is CASSLVGSSTSPLHF. The CDR3 DNA reads as TGTGCCAGCAGCTTAGTGGGCAGCTCGACTTCACCCCTCCACTTT.

A few counts support this clonotype. The rearrangement uses TRBV7-2 and TRBJ1-1; D gene ambiguous. The V end was cut by 6 bases, the J end by 8 bases, with 13 bases between. Germline V CDR1 and CDR2: SGHTA, FQGNSA. This CDR3 comprises 12 residues. CDR3 bases: TGTGCCAGCAGGCGGGCCTTCGTGGAAGCTTTCTTT. Translating it yields CASRRAFVEAFF.

This clonotype was seen many times. The chain has TRBV7-2 and TRBJ2-7; 9 bases are shared with TRBD2. V shed 8 bases and J 5 bases; nucleotides not matched to a gene: 7. Germline V gives CDR1 SGHTA, CDR2 FQGNSA. The CDR3 has 13 amino acids. This chain's CDR3 is CASAAGGGDEQYF. The CDR3 DNA is TGTGCCAGCGCCGCGGGAGGGGGCGACGAGCAGTACTTC.

This clonotype was seen repeatedly, ten times or more. CDR3 DNA: TGCAGCGTTGATTGGGGGCGTCCGAGCCCGGAAGCTTTCTTT. Protein sequence: CSVDWGRPSPEAFF. The chain uses TRBV29-1 and TRBJ1-1; D is perhaps TRBD1 (6 bases). CDR1 is SQVTM, CDR2 ANQGSEA, per germline. V was trimmed by 3 bases and J by 8 bases, leaving 19 bases between them. The CDR3 totals 14 residues.

This clonotype was counted many times. This rearrangement joins TRBV2 to TRBJ2-7; D not resolved. CDR1 SNHLY and CDR2 FYNNEI come from the germline V gene. CDR3 length: 13 residues. V was pared by 3 bases and J by 4 bases, with 10 bases between. The DNA for the CDR3 is TGTGCCAGCAGTGATACCCGTGGATACGAGCAGTACTTC. It translates to CASSDTRGYEQYF.

The rearrangement joins TRBV9 to TRBJ2-7; D gene uncertain. The CDR3 is 14 amino acids. Looked up from germline, CDR1 is SGDLS and CDR2 is YYNGEE. V dropped 4 bases and J dropped 4 bases, with 15 bases sitting between them. The CDR3 here is CASSLDPLEYEQYF. CDR3 bases: TGTGCCAGCAGCTTAGACCCTTTAGAGTACGAGCAGTACTTC.